Listed here are 24 T cell receptor beta chains from one sample, sequenced in a study of blood T cell repertoires in COVID-19. The assay was immunoSEQ multiplex PCR, and TCRdb's table has in-frame clones only and misses some. Counted here are under 75,000 clones, 70% to 90% occurring once; the ten biggest clones make up approximately 18%. The material sequenced was peripheral blood. Receptors were obtained from a woman older than 75 with active COVID-19.

There are a few counts of this clone. V usage is TRBV28 and J usage is TRBJ1-5, with TRBD1 identical over 8 bases. The junction had 14 bases not matched to a gene; V was cut back by 9 bases and J by 4 bases. The V gene's germline CDR1 is MDHEN and CDR2 SYDVKM. This CDR3 contains 16 residues. The CDR3 DNA sequence: TGTGCCAGTGGGGGCTGGGGCAGGGGGCGAAATCAGCCCCAGCATTTT. Amino acid sequence: CASGGWGRGRNQPQHF.

Here the CDR3 reads CASSPSGSSYEQYF. DNA for the CDR3: TGTGCCAGCTCACCTAGCGGAAGCTCCTACGAGCAGTACTTC. J is TRBJ2-7 and V is TRBV18; possible D gene TRBD2, 6 bases. This CDR3 is built from 14 residues. CDR1 and CDR2 (germline): KGHSH, LQKENI. V lost 3 bases and J 0 bases, leaving 9 bases between the germline ends.

V and J are TRBV18 and TRBJ2-2; D gene unclear. Germline V gene sequence: CDR1 KGHSH, CDR2 LQKENI. The CDR3 extends over 13 amino acids. V was pared by 3 bases and J by 10 bases, with 12 bases between. In DNA, the CDR3 is TGTGCCAGCTCACCTACAGAGTCGGCGGAGCTGTTTTTT. This encodes CASSPTESAELFF.

CDR3 loop: CASSRDRHEKLFF. CDR3 DNA: TGTGCCAGCTCACGGGACAGGCATGAAAAACTGTTTTTT. The J gene is TRBJ1-4, the V gene TRBV18; 8 nucleotides line up with TRBD1. The germline V gene has CDR1 KGHSH and CDR2 LQKENI. V shed 4 bases, J shed 6 bases, and the junction held 1 base outside the gene matches. CDR3 length: 13 residues.

CDR3 sequence (DNA): TGTGCCAGCAGCTTAGCTCAGGGGGTTGCAGAGACCCAGTACTTC. Translated: CASSLAQGVAETQYF. This chain connects TRBV7-2 to TRBJ2-5; 7 nucleotides line up with TRBD1. The CDR3 contains 15 residues. V shed 0 bases and J 4 bases; nucleotides not matched to a gene: 5. Germline assignment: CDR1 SGHTA and CDR2 FQGNSA. Full variable domain (outside the CDR3, taken from reference TRBV7-2 and TRBJ2-5): GAGVSQSPSNKVTEKGKDVELRCDPISGHTALYWYRQSLGQGLEFLIYFQGNSAPDKSGLPSDRFSAERTGGSVSTLTIQRTQQEDSAVYLCASSLAQGVAETQYFGPGTRLLVL.

The chain couples TRBV29-1 to TRBJ2-7, with D tentatively TRBD1 (8 bases). V was pared by 1 base and J by 5 bases, with 12 bases between. Per germline, CDR1 SQVTM and CDR2 ANQGSEA. The CDR3 spans 13 residues. The CDR3 region is CSVEGTGGDEQYF. In DNA, the CDR3 is TGCAGCGTTGAAGGAACAGGGGGGGACGAGCAGTACTTC.

The chain combines TRBV18 with TRBJ2-5, with D hard to call. Germline V gives CDR1 KGHSH, CDR2 LQKENI. The ends were cut back, 0 bases at V and 1 base at J, with 6 bases in the middle. This CDR3 spans 14 amino acids. The CDR3 DNA reads TGTGCCAGCTCACCACCCCAGGCCCAAGAGACCCAGTACTTC. Amino acid sequence: CASSPPQAQETQYF. Complete variable domain (other parts from reference TRBV18 and TRBJ2-5): NAGVMQNPRHLVRRRGQEARLRCSPMKGHSHVYWYRQLPEEGLKFMVYLQKENIIDESGMPKERFSAEFPKEGPSILRIQQVVRGDSAAYFCASSPPQAQETQYFGPGTRLLVL.

The J gene is TRBJ1-2, the V gene TRBV18, with D tentatively TRBD1 (5 bases). The CDR3 loop spans 14 amino acids. Germline CDR1 KGHSH, CDR2 LQKENI. The ends were cut back, 3 bases at V and 4 bases at J, with 12 bases in the middle. This chain's CDR3 is CASSPIDSFYGYTF. For the CDR3, the DNA is TGTGCCAGCTCACCGATCGACAGCTTCTATGGCTACACCTTC.

V and J are TRBV19 and TRBJ1-6; no reliable D call. The CDR3 covers 13 residues. Germline V gene sequence: CDR1 LNHDA, CDR2 SQIVND (reference sequence). V lost 5 bases, J lost 7 bases, and 9 bases lay in between. The CDR3 DNA reads as TGTGCCAGTAGTGCACAAGTAAATTCACCCCTCCACTTT. This encodes CASSAQVNSPLHF. Full variable domain (rest looked up from reference TRBV19 and TRBJ1-6): DGGITQSPKYLFRKEGQNVTLSCEQNLNHDAMYWYRQDPGQGLRLIYYSQIVNDFQKGDIAEGYSVSREKKESFPLTVTSAQKNPTAFYLCASSAQVNSPLHFGNGTRLTVT.

This chain joins TRBV9 and TRBJ2-7, with D tentatively TRBD1 (5 bases). There are 15 residues in the CDR3. Trimming left V 3 bases short and J 2 bases short, with 15 bases between. Germline V lookup: CDR1 SGDLS, CDR2 YYNGEE. The CDR3 spells CASSGGPNPPYEQYF. The CDR3 DNA sequence: TGTGCCAGCAGCGGGGGCCCTAATCCCCCCTACGAGCAGTACTTC.

This sequence joins TRBV6-5 and TRBJ2-3; 10 nucleotides agree with TRBD1. The V gene end was trimmed by 4 bases and the J gene end by 4 bases; junction bases not matched to a gene: 5. CDR1 and CDR2 (germline): MNHEY, SVGAGI. This CDR3 comprises 15 residues. The CDR3 DNA reads as TGTGCCAGCAGTTCACCGGACAGGGGGGCAGATACGCAGTATTTT. It is translated as CASSSPDRGADTQYF.

The CDR3 DNA is TGTGCCAGCAGCAAGGACAGGGGGCTGGGACTAGCAGTGGAGACCCAGTACTTC. Translation gives CASSKDRGLGLAVETQYF. V usage is TRBV5-4 and J usage is TRBJ2-5, with 11 positions matching TRBD1. The CDR3 is 18 amino acids. The V gene's germline CDR1 is SGHNT and CDR2 YYREEE (reference sequence). Trimming at V came to 4 bases and at J to 5 bases, leaving 16 bases not matched to a gene.

Only one count was recorded for this clone. The chain couples TRBV25-1 to TRBJ2-3, with 10 nucleotides matching TRBD2. The V and J ends lost 5 bases and 0 bases, in that order; junction bases with no gene match: 8. Germline V CDR1 and CDR2: MGHDK, SYGVNS. This CDR3 has 17 residues. The chain's CDR3 is CASSPTSGVQSTDTQYF. The CDR3 DNA reads as TGTGCCAGCAGTCCCACTAGCGGGGTCCAGAGCACAGATACGCAGTATTTT.

The CDR3, as DNA: TGTGCCAGCAGTCGGGACATTAACTATGGCTACACCTTC. Residues: CASSRDINYGYTF. This chain uses TRBV2 with TRBJ1-2, with D perhaps matching TRBD1 (6 bases). The length of the CDR3 is 13 residues. Between the trimmed V and J ends, which lost 5 bases and 1 base, there was a span of 8 bases. Germline values: CDR1 SNHLY, CDR2 FYNNEI.

The genes are TRBV7-6 and TRBJ1-6; D ambiguous. The V end lost 2 bases, the J end lost 8 bases, and 7 bases lay between the germline ends. CDR3 length equals 13 residues. In germline, CDR1 is SGHVS, CDR2 FNYEAQ. The CDR3 loop is CASSLLVDSPLHF. The CDR3 region has the DNA TGTGCCAGCAGCTTACTCGTCGATTCACCCCTCCACTTT.

The rearrangement uses TRBV18 and TRBJ2-2; the match to TRBD2 covers 12 bases. Germline CDR1 is KGHSH and CDR2 is LQKENI. The CDR3 spans 15 residues. J lost 4 bases, V lost 3 bases, and 0 bases had no gene match. CDR3 amino acids: CASSPGLAGTGELFF. DNA of the CDR3: TGTGCCAGCTCACCGGGACTAGCGGGCACCGGGGAGCTGTTTTTT.

V is TRBV3-1 (or the pseudogene TRBV3-2) and J is TRBJ2-3, with D perhaps TRBD2 (6 bases). The CDR3 is 14 residues long. V was trimmed by 4 bases and J by 0 bases, leaving 8 bases between them. Germline lookup yields CDR1 LGHDT and CDR2 YNNKEL (reference sequence). CDR3 in DNA: TGTGCCAGCAGCCTTAGCGGTAGCACAGATACGCAGTATTTT. This codes for CASSLSGSTDTQYF.

The rearrangement links TRBV9 to TRBJ2-3; D gene ambiguous. V was trimmed by 0 bases and J by 6 bases, leaving 5 bases between them. Germline CDR1 is SGDLS and CDR2 is YYNGEE. This CDR3 has 12 residues. The CDR3 loop reads CASSVGEDTQYF. The CDR3 DNA reads as TGTGCCAGCAGCGTAGGTGAGGATACGCAGTATTTT.

The chain is built from TRBV18 and TRBJ2-7; TRBD2 is a possible D gene (5 bases). Germline CDR1 KGHSH, CDR2 LQKENI. Trimming cost V 4 bases and J 1 base, with 8 bases left between them. CDR3 length: 13 amino acids. The CDR3 here is CASSRGLSYEQYF. DNA of the CDR3: TGTGCCAGCTCACGCGGACTTTCCTACGAGCAGTACTTC.

The V and J genes are TRBV30 and TRBJ1-2, with 7 nucleotides matching TRBD1. The V gene's germline CDR1 is GTSNPN and CDR2 SVGIG (reference sequence). The CDR3 consists of 13 residues. V trimming: 3 bases; J trimming: 6 bases; junction bases outside the gene matches: 7. Written as DNA, the CDR3 is TGTGCCTGGAGATATCCTACAGGGGATGGCTACACCTTC. Translation: CAWRYPTGDGYTF.

This clone has only one observation. The rearrangement links TRBV19 to TRBJ2-1, with D possibly TRBD2 on 7 matching bases. The CDR3 totals 15 residues. In germline, CDR1 is LNHDA, CDR2 SQIVND (reference sequence). V lost 7 bases, J lost 3 bases, and 16 bases lay in between. The CDR3 is CASTWRGPYYNEQFF. CDR3 sequence (DNA): TGTGCCAGTACCTGGCGGGGGCCATACTACAATGAGCAGTTCTTC.

The chain uses TRBV28 and TRBJ1-6; D perhaps matches TRBD1 (6 bases). V was clipped by 6 bases and J by 2 bases, with 14 bases between them. The CDR3 length is 16 residues. Looked up from germline, CDR1 is MDHEN and CDR2 is SYDVKM. In DNA form, the CDR3 reads TGTGCCAGCAGCTCAGGGGTTAGGGCCTATAATTCACCCCTCCACTTT. It codes for CASSSGVRAYNSPLHF.

CDR3 sequence reads: CASSVGGNSYEQYF. The CDR3 bases are TGCGCCAGCAGTGTTGGAGGTAACTCCTACGAGCAGTACTTC. The V and J genes are TRBV10-2 and TRBJ2-7; tentatively, D is TRBD2 (5 bases). V was clipped by 4 bases and J by 0 bases, with 10 bases between them. This CDR3 region has 14 residues. From germline, CDR1 is WSHSY and CDR2 SAAADI.

This chain connects TRBV15 to TRBJ2-5, with 7 bases lining up with TRBD2. The junction had 15 bases not matched to a gene; V was cut back by 5 bases and J by 6 bases. The germline CDR1 and CDR2 sequences are LNHNV and YYDKDF (reference sequence). The CDR3 contains 16 residues. Here the CDR3 reads CATSPAGREIRKTQYF. The CDR3 nucleotides read TGTGCCACCAGCCCTGCAGGGCGGGAGATCCGGAAGACCCAGTACTTC.